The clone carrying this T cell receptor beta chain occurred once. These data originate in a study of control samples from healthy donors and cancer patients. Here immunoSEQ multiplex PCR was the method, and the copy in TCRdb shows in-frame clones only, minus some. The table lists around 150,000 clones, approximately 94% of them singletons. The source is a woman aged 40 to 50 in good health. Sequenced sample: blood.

In nucleotides, the CDR3 is TGCGCCAGCAGCTCAACTTACACTGAAGCTTTCTTT. Translating gives CASSSTYTEAFF. The V gene is TRBV5-1, the J gene TRBJ1-1, with D unresolved. The CDR3 loop spans 12 amino acids. The germline gives CDR1 SGHRS, CDR2 YFSETQ. The V end was cut by 3 bases, the J end by 3 bases, with 6 bases between. Combining the CDR3 with reference TRBV5-1 and TRBJ1-1 gives the whole variable domain KAGVTQTPRYLIKTRGQQVTLSCSPISGHRSVSWYQQTPGQGLQFLFEYFSETQRNKGNFPGRFSGRQFSNSRSEMNVSTLELGDSALYLCASSSTYTEAFFGQGTRLTVV.